One sample yielded the 27 T cell receptor beta chains listed below, sequenced in a study of T-cell reconstitution after alpha-beta-depleted transplantation in children. A TCRbeta library incorporating unique molecular identifiers was prepared. TCRdb recomputed calls from the PCR reads with MiXCR, one row per CDR3 protein. The sample consists of 45,000 to 60,000 distinct CDR3 sequences, under 60% of them appearing once. This material consisted of peripheral blood, taken before TCRalphabeta/CD19-depleted stem cell transplant. The source of these receptors is a boy in the first two years of life with SCID, due to receive a stem cell transplant.

This clonotype was counted only a few times. V and J are TRBV7-2 and TRBJ2-3; 7 bases match TRBD2. This CDR3 is built from 15 residues. V lost 5 bases to trimming and J lost 4 bases; unmatched junction nucleotides: 9. Per the germline V gene, CDR1 is SGHTA and CDR2 is FQGNSA. The CDR3 sequence is CASSPQRGSADTQYF. For the CDR3, the DNA is TGTGCCAGCAGCCCCCAGCGGGGTTCCGCAGATACGCAGTATTTT.

The rearrangement uses TRBV5-5 and TRBJ2-1; D is ambiguous. Trimming shortened V by 4 bases and J by 0 bases, and 8 bases separated the two germline ends. The CDR3 sequence is 14 residues long. Germline CDR1 reads SGHKS; CDR2 reads YYEKEE (reference sequence). CDR3 residues: CASSMWSSYNEQFF. CDR3 in DNA: TGTGCCAGCAGCATGTGGTCCTCCTACAATGAGCAGTTCTTC.

This clonotype was picked up a small number of times. The CDR3 coding sequence is TGTGCCAGCAGCCAAGATGAGTATCCCGGTACTAGCACAGATACGCAGTATTTT. Translating it yields CASSQDEYPGTSTDTQYF. This chain links TRBV14 with TRBJ2-3; D ambiguous. The V gene's germline CDR1 is SGHDN and CDR2 FVKESK. The CDR3 contains 18 residues. V was shortened by 0 bases and J by 0 bases, with 16 bases between the two germline ends.

The V and J genes are TRBV7-6 and TRBJ2-5; no definite D call. V gave up 0 bases and J gave up 5 bases, with 4 bases separating them. CDR3 size: 12 residues. CDR1 is SGHVS and CDR2 is FNYEAQ in the germline V gene. Here the CDR3 DNA reads TGTGCCAGCAGCTTAGCAAGCGAGACCCAGTACTTC. It is translated as CASSLASETQYF.

The chain links TRBV4-2 to TRBJ2-3; 11 bases are shared with TRBD2. Trimming at V came to 0 bases and at J to 2 bases, leaving 7 bases not matched to a gene. The CDR3 sequence is 18 residues long. Germline CDR1 and CDR2: LGHNA and YNFKEQ. In DNA form, the CDR3 reads TGTGCCAGCAGCCAAGATCCTACTAGCGGGGGCCCCACAGATACGCAGTATTTT. Translated: CASSQDPTSGGPTDTQYF.

This rearrangement joins TRBV9 to TRBJ1-1; D gene unclear. The CDR3 is 15 amino acids. CDR1 and CDR2 (germline): SGDLS, YYNGEE. V was trimmed by 0 bases and J by 1 base, leaving 10 bases between them. The DNA of the CDR3 is TGTGCCAGCAGCGTAGAGGAGGGAGCGAACACTGAAGCTTTCTTT. Encoded protein: CASSVEEGANTEAFF.

In regard to this clonotype: The junction shows a germline mismatch at one end, possibly a read error. In nucleotides, the CDR3 is TGTGCCAGCAAGACACAGGGTAGCACAAATACGCAGTATTTT. It is translated as CASKTQGSTNTQYF. The chain links TRBV7-8 to TRBJ2-3; a possible D gene is TRBD1 (6 bases). Germline V CDR1 and CDR2: SGHVS, FQNEAQ. This CDR3 is built from 14 residues.

V usage is TRBV7-6 and J usage is TRBJ1-4; D unclear. With 0 bases removed from V and 7 bases from J, the gap between germline ends came to 21 bases. Germline CDR1 is SGHVS and CDR2 is FNYEAQ. The CDR3 contains 18 residues. The CDR3 bases are TGTGCCAGCAGCTTAGCCCCCGTCCCGACGCTTTCGGGTGAAAAACTGTTTTTT. This encodes CASSLAPVPTLSGEKLFF. The whole variable domain, filled in from reference TRBV7-6 and TRBJ1-4, reads GAGVSQSPRYKVTKRGQDVALRCDPISGHVSLYWYRQALGQGPEFLTYFNYEAQQDKSGLPNDRFSAERPEGSISTLTIQRTEQRDSAMYRCASSLAPVPTLSGEKLFFGSGTQLSVL.

This clonotype came up a few times. This chain joins TRBV12-3 or TRBV12-4 and TRBJ2-5; possibly TRBD1 for D (6 bases). The germline V and J ends were trimmed by 2 bases and 5 bases, with 6 bases remaining between them. The CDR3 is 12 residues long. The CDR3 reads CASSLQGETQYF. CDR3 nucleotide sequence: TGTGCCAGCAGTTTACAGGGGGAGACCCAGTACTTC.

This clonotype was detected only a few times. The rearrangement joins TRBV5-1 to TRBJ2-3, with D possibly being TRBD2 (5 bases). Trimming took off 0 bases at V and 4 bases at J, with 15 bases between the two ends. This CDR3 has 16 amino acids. CDR1 is SGHRS, CDR2 YFSETQ, per germline. The DNA for the CDR3 is TGCGCCAGCAGCTTGGTACCCCGGGGAAGGCCAGATACGCAGTATTTT. The encoded protein is CASSLVPRGRPDTQYF.

The chain links TRBV4-1 to TRBJ2-5, with 8 bases identical to TRBD2. V dropped 3 bases and J dropped 5; count of bases not matched to a gene: 8. The CDR3 runs to 15 residues. Germline V gene data show CDR1 as MGHRA and CDR2 as YSYEKL. The CDR3 here is CASSHIPRGGETQYF. The CDR3 DNA sequence: TGCGCCAGCAGCCACATACCCCGGGGGGGGGAGACCCAGTACTTC.

This clonotype was recorded only once. CDR3 sequence reads: CASSYRQGAARTEAFF. The CDR3 bases are TGTGCCAGCAGTTACCGGCAGGGGGCAGCGAGGACTGAAGCTTTCTTT. This chain links TRBV6-5 with TRBJ1-1, with 8 bases identical to TRBD1. Per the germline V gene, CDR1 is MNHEY and CDR2 is SVGAGI. Trimming removed 2 bases from V and 5 bases from J; junction bases left unmatched: 10. The CDR3 is made up of 16 amino acids.

The chain employs TRBV6-4 and TRBJ2-5, with D perhaps being TRBD1 or TRBD2 (5 bases each). The CDR3 contains 13 residues. Germline CDR1 is MRHNA and CDR2 is SNTAGT. The V end was cut by 4 bases, the J end by 4 bases, with 10 bases between. The DNA for the CDR3 is TGTGCCAGCAGTGCCGGGGCGTCAGAGACCCAGTACTTC. This translates into CASSAGASETQYF.

To note about this clonotype: Compared with germline, one end of the junction differs, possibly owing to a read error. The chain recombines TRBV7-9 with TRBJ1-2; 8 bases fit TRBD1. Per the germline V gene, CDR1 is SEHNR and CDR2 is FQNEAQ (reference sequence). The CDR3 length is 12 residues. In DNA, the CDR3 is TGTGCCAGCAGCGTTCCGCCCGACAGGGGATTATTC. Translating it yields CASSVPPDRGLF.

The sample holds one count of this clonotype. The J gene is TRBJ2-7, the V gene TRBV12-3 or TRBV12-4; D might be TRBD1 (5 bases). Trimming left V 3 bases short and J 6 bases short, with 12 bases between. CDR3 length: 13 residues. CDR3 nucleotide sequence: TGTGCCAGCAGTTTCGGCAGGGCCTCCGAGCAGTACTTC. Amino acid sequence: CASSFGRASEQYF.

The table lists this clonotype with a few counts. The V and J genes are TRBV10-3 and TRBJ2-7; 8 bases match TRBD1. The CDR3 has 13 amino acids. J gave up 7 bases and V 10 bases, and 12 bases lay outside the gene matches. Germline values: CDR1 ENHRY, CDR2 SYGVKD. CDR3 sequence (DNA): TGTGCCACCGAGGCCGTGACAGGGGAGGAGCAGTACTTC. Amino acids: CATEAVTGEEQYF.

The chain uses TRBV4-2 and TRBJ1-5, with D possibly TRBD1 on 5 matching bases. Germline lookup yields CDR1 LGHNA and CDR2 YNFKEQ. Deletions cut 2 bases from V and 0 bases from J, with 11 bases between. There are 16 residues in the CDR3. The CDR3, as DNA: TGTGCCAGCAGCCAATTAGGGGCTTATAGCAATCAGCCCCAGCATTTT. As protein: CASSQLGAYSNQPQHF.

V and J are TRBV5-1 and TRBJ2-2, with D possibly TRBD1 on 5 matching bases. The CDR3 totals 21 residues. Deletions cut 0 bases from V and 0 bases from J, with 24 bases between. CDR1 and CDR2 from the germline V gene are SGHRS and YFSETQ. The CDR3 region has the DNA TGCGCCAGCAGCTTGGCCATTTCCGACAGTTTCGGCTTTCCGAACACCGGGGAGCTGTTTTTT. This sequence encodes CASSLAISDSFGFPNTGELFF.

This clonotype turned up a few times. The V call is TRBV7-2, the J call TRBJ2-7; D call uncertain. The CDR3 consists of 12 residues. V gave up 1 base and J gave up 6 bases, with 7 bases separating them. Per germline, CDR1 SGHTA and CDR2 FQGNSA. The CDR3 reads CASSLDFREQYF. CDR3 nucleotide sequence: TGTGCCAGCAGCTTAGATTTTCGCGAGCAGTACTTC.

This clonotype has only a few counts. This rearrangement joins TRBV10-3 to TRBJ2-3, with 7 bases identical to TRBD2. The germline V gene encodes CDR1 ENHRY and CDR2 SYGVKD. The CDR3 loop spans 14 amino acids. The V segment lost 5 bases and the J segment 2 bases; nucleotides outside the gene matches: 4. The CDR3 coding sequence is TGTGCCATCAGTCTAGCGGCTCACACAGATACGCAGTATTTT. Residues: CAISLAAHTDTQYF.

This chain uses TRBV2 with TRBJ1-1, with 8 positions matching TRBD1. This CDR3 is 15 amino acids long. The J segment lost 0 bases and the V segment lost 6 bases, leaving 6 bases of the junction unmatched. The germline V gene has CDR1 SNHLY and CDR2 FYNNEI. In DNA form, the CDR3 reads TGTGCCAGCAGAGAAAGACAGGGGCTGAACACTGAAGCTTTCTTT. Residues: CASRERQGLNTEAFF.

The rearrangement uses TRBV4-2 and TRBJ2-7; 9 bases agree with TRBD2. CDR3 length: 15 amino acids. Germline loops: CDR1 LGHNA, CDR2 YNFKEQ. V lost 0 bases and J lost 0; bases outside the gene matches: 0. CDR3 in amino acids: CASSQERGGSYEQYF. The CDR3 DNA is TGTGCCAGCAGCCAAGAGCGGGGGGGCTCCTACGAGCAGTACTTC.

This chain joins TRBV4-1 and TRBJ2-1; perhaps TRBD1 as D (6 bases). The germline V and J ends were trimmed by 4 bases and 0 bases, with 16 bases remaining between them. Per the germline V gene, CDR1 is MGHRA and CDR2 is YSYEKL. This CDR3 is 17 amino acids long. The CDR3 sequence is CASSRNAGAYSYNEQFF. In nucleotides, the CDR3 is TGCGCCAGCAGCCGGAATGCAGGGGCGTACTCCTACAATGAGCAGTTCTTC.

The chain is built from TRBV25-1 and TRBJ2-5, with no clear D. The length of the CDR3 is 13 residues. Deletions cut 1 base from V and 0 bases from J, with 3 bases between. Per germline, CDR1 MGHDK and CDR2 SYGVNS. Here the CDR3 DNA reads TGTGCCAGCAGTGAATCGAACCAAGAGACCCAGTACTTC. Translated: CASSESNQETQYF.

The CDR3 spells CSATGLADYNEQFF. The CDR3 bases are TGCAGTGCGACCGGACTAGCGGACTACAATGAGCAGTTCTTC. The chain has TRBV20-1 and TRBJ2-1, with TRBD2 matching over 10 bases. Germline V gene lookup returns CDR1 DFQATT and CDR2 SNEGSKA (reference sequence). The V segment lost 6 bases and the J segment 3 bases; nucleotides outside the gene matches: 5. CDR3 length: 14 residues.

This clonotype came up many times. The gene calls are TRBV2 and TRBJ2-1; D not certain. This CDR3 is 15 amino acids long. In germline, CDR1 is SNHLY, CDR2 FYNNEI. V was shortened by 3 bases and J by 7 bases, with 16 bases between the two germline ends. The CDR3 spells CASSEWAERANEQFF. The CDR3 DNA is TGTGCCAGCAGTGAGTGGGCAGAAAGGGCAAATGAGCAGTTCTTC.

This clonotype was seen a handful of times. The CDR3 bases are TGTGCCAGCAGTTTGGCACAGGAGGCTGCTGGGGCCAACGTCCTGACTTTC. Translation gives CASSLAQEAAGANVLTF. This chain uses TRBV12-3 or TRBV12-4 with TRBJ2-6, with D perhaps TRBD1 or TRBD2 (5 bases each). With 3 bases removed from V and 2 bases from J, the gap between germline ends came to 14 bases. This CDR3 has 17 amino acids.